This T cell receptor beta chain was captured in a study of identical twins. TCRdb re-derived calls from the 5' RACE reads in MiXCR, one entry per CDR3 protein. Of some 230,000 distinct CDR3 sequences listed, 6% to 7% are singletons. This CDR3 region has 14 residues. Germline CDR1 and CDR2: SQVTM and ANQGSEA. V lost 5 bases to trimming and J lost 8 bases; unmatched junction nucleotides: 13. A further study also used this sample, focusing on T cells expressing NK-cell markers.

This chain links TRBV29-1 with TRBJ1-2, with TRBD1 identical over 8 bases. This clonotype originated in a woman between 18 and 30 years old in good health. The sample comprised CD8+ T cells sorted from blood. The CDR3 nucleotides read TGCAGCGTTATACTCCCGACAGGGGCGAGCGGCTACACCTTC. Amino acid sequence: CSVILPTGASGYTF.